The source of this TCR beta chain is a study of T cells after posttransplantation cyclophosphamide. General study points: Donor CD8+ memory clones often dominated recipient blood repertoires at later times.

Notes on this clone: Antigen specificity is unknown.

Repertoires were generated with immunoSEQ multiplex PCR, while TCRdb's copy carries only in-frame clones and drops some. The table lists about 52,000 clones, 85% to 95% of them singletons. Germline CDR1 ENHRY, CDR2 SYGVKD. V was clipped by 5 bases and J by 4 bases; unmatched bases: 5. This CDR3 contains 14 residues. This sequence originates from a woman aged 30 to 39 in good health and a related stem cell transplant donor. Material: PBMCs. This sequence joins TRBV10-3 and TRBJ2-7, with 10 bases lining up with TRBD2. The CDR3 sequence is CAISLAGGPYEQYF. The CDR3 DNA is TGTGCCATCAGTTTAGCGGGGGGACCGTACGAGCAGTACTTC.